These T cell receptor beta chains were read from a single sample in a study of tumor-infiltrating lymphocytes in oesophageal squamous cell carcinoma. TCRdb redid the calling of the PCR reads with MiXCR, one entry per CDR3 protein. The sample lists roughly 19,000 distinct CDR3 sequences, over 40% occurring once. The sequencing input was normal esophageal tissue next to the tumor. All receptors derive from a male donor with esophageal squamous cell carcinoma. Both conserved end residues are trimmed from each CDR3. Expanded clones get a size class; other rows say once, few or many, or leave the size out.

abundance | j_gene | v_gene | CDR3aa
once | TRBJ2-3 | TRBV5-1 | ASRTVTSTDTQY
once | . | TRBV12-3/TRBV12-4 | ASSLMGQQSYEQY
. | TRBJ2-5 | TRBV24-1 | ATSDPGTEGTQY
. | . | TRBV7-2 | ASSLRAGDGYEQF
. | TRBJ1-5 | TRBV27 | ASSLRDGVINQPQH
medium-sized | TRBJ2-5 | TRBV7-9 | ASSLVGETQY
. | . | TRBV7-4 | ASSLKSGSEQY
. | . | TRBV28 | ASSLSLTSGDYNEQY
medium-sized | TRBJ2-7 | TRBV7-2 | ASSTASDSAYEQY
many | TRBJ1-4 | TRBV5-4 | ASSPENRVEKLF
medium-sized | TRBJ2-3 | TRBV28 | ASSLLAGGQDIGTDTQY
many | TRBJ2-1 | TRBV12-3/TRBV12-4 | ASTRTSGSHEQF
medium-sized | . | TRBV7-3 | ASSADRFSYEQY
. | TRBJ2-2 | TRBV12-3/TRBV12-4 | ASSRPGQGTGELF
. | . | TRBV15 | ATSRIRDGTYEQY
. | . | TRBV12-5 | ASGLDNRGPGLAGVNYEQY
. | TRBJ2-5 | TRBV11-1 | ASSRTGTNNYNEQY
. | TRBJ2-1 | TRBV19 | ASSILAGRSYNEQF
. | TRBJ2-3 | TRBV6-6 | ASSYDPPTDTQY
. | TRBJ2-3 | TRBV7-2 | ASSSRLAFTDTQY
few | TRBJ2-2 | TRBV7-3 | ASSPQGAGELF
medium-sized | TRBJ2-3 | TRBV7-3 | ASSLTRADTQY
many | TRBJ2-2 | TRBV2 | ASSPLAGDTGELF
once | TRBJ2-1 | TRBV28 | ASSLGTKAYNEQF
. | TRBJ2-1 | TRBV6-6 | ASSYSSDLQYEQF
. | . | TRBV6-6 | ASSDWAGGYNEQF
. | TRBJ2-1 | TRBV6-8 | ASSYPRLAEQF
. | TRBJ2-5 | TRBV7-6 | ASSEGQGDQAQY
few | TRBJ2-5 | TRBV6-1 | ASSERFQTQY